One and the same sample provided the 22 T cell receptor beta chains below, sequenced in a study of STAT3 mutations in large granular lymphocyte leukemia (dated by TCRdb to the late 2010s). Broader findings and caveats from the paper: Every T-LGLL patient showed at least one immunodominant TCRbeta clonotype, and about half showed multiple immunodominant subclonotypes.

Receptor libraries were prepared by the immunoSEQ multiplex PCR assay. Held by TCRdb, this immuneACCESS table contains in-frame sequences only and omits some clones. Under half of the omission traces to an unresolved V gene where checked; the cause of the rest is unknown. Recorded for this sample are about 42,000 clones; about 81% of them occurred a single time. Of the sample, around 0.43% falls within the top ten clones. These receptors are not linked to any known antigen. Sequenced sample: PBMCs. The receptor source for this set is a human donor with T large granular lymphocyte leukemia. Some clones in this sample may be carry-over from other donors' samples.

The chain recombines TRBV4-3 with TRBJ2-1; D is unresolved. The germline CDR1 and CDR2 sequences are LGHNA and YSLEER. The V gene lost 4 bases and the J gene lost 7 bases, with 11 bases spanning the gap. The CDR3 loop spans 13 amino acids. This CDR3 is CASSPKRSNEQFF. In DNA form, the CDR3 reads TGCGCCAGCAGCCCTAAGCGAAGTAATGAGCAGTTCTTC.

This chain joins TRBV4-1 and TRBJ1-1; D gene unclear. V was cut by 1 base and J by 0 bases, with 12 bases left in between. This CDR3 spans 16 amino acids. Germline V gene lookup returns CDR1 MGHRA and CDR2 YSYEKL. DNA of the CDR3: TGCGCCAGCAGCCAAGGGTTGAAGAACATGAACACTGAAGCTTTCTTT. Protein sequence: CASSQGLKNMNTEAFF.

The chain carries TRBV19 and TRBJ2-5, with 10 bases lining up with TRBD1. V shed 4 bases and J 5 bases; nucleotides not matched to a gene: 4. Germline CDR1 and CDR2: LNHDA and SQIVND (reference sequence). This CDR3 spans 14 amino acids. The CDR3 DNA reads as TGTGCCAGTAGTAGACAGGGGGCCTTGGAGACCCAGTACTTC. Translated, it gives CASSRQGALETQYF.

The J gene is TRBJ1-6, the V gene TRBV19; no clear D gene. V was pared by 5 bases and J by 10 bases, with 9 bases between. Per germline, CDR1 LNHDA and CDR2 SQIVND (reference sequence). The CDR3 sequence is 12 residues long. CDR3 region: CASSREGSPLHF. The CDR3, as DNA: TGTGCCAGTAGTCGCGAGGGATCACCCCTCCACTTT.

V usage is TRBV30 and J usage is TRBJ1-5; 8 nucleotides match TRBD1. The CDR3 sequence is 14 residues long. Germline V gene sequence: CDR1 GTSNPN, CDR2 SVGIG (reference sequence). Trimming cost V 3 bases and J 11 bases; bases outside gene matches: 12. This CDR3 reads CAWSSGTGSITQHF. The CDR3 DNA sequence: TGTGCCTGGAGCTCCGGGACAGGCAGCATCACCCAGCATTTT.

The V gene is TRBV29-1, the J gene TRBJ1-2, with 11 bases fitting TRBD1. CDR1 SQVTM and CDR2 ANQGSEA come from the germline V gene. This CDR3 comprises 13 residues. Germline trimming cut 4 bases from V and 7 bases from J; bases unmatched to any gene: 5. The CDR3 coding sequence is TGCAGCGTTGTGGGACAGGGGGTGGGTGGCTACACCTTC. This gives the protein CSVVGQGVGGYTF.

The CDR3 DNA reads as TGTGCCAGTAGCCGGGGGGCCCGGGGGGCTTTCTTT. The encoded protein is CASSRGARGAFF. The V call is TRBV19, the J call TRBJ1-1; D might be TRBD1 (6 bases). CDR1 is LNHDA, CDR2 SQIVND, per germline (reference sequence). There are 12 residues in the CDR3. The germline V and J ends were trimmed by 6 bases and 11 bases, with 16 bases remaining between them.

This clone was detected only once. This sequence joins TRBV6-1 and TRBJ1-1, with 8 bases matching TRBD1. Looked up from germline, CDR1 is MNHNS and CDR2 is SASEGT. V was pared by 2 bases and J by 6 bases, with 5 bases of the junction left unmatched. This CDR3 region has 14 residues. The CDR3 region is CASSERAGGSEAFF. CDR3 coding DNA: TGTGCCAGCAGTGAAAGGGCAGGGGGCTCTGAAGCTTTCTTT.

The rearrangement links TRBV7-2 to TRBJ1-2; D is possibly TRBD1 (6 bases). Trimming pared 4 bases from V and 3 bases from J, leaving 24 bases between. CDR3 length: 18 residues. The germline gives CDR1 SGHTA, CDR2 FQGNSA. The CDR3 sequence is CASSSPRGQGGAYYGYTF. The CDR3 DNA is TGTGCCAGCAGCTCCCCCCGGGGACAAGGAGGAGCATACTATGGCTACACCTTC.

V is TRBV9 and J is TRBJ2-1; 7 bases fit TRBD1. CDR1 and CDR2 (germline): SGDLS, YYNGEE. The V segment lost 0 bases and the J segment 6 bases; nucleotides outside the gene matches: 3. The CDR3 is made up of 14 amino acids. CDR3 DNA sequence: TGTGCCAGCAGCGTAGTTTGGACAGGCAATGAGCAGTTCTTC. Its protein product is CASSVVWTGNEQFF.

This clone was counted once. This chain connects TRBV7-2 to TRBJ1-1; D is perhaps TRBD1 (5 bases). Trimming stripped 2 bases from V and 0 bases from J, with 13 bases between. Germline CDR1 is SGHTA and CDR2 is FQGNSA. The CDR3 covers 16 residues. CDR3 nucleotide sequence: TGTGCCAGCAGCTTATGGGACGGCAAGATGAACACTGAAGCTTTCTTT. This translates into CASSLWDGKMNTEAFF.

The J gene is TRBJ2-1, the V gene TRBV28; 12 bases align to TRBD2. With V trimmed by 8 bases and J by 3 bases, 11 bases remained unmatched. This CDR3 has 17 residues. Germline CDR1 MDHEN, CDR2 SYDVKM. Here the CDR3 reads CASRALGLAGNYNEQFF. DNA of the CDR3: TGTGCCAGCCGGGCCCTCGGACTAGCGGGGAACTACAATGAGCAGTTCTTC.

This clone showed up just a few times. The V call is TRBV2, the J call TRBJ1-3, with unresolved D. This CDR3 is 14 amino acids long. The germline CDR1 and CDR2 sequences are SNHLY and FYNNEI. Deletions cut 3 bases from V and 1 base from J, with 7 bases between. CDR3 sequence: CASSDARSGNTIYF. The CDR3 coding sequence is TGTGCCAGCAGTGATGCCCGTTCTGGAAACACCATATATTTT.

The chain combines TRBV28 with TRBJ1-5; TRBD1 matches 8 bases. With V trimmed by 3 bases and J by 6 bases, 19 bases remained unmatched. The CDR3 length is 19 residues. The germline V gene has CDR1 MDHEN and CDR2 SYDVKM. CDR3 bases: TGTGCCAGCAGTTTGACGTCTCTGGGTGTGACAGGGGAGGGTCAGCCCCAGCATTTT. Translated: CASSLTSLGVTGEGQPQHF.

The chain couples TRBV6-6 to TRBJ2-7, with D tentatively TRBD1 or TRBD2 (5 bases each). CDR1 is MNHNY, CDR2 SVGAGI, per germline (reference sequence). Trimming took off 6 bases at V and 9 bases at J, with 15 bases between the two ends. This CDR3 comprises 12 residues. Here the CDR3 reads CASSRDSEGQYF. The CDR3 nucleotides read TGTGCCAGCAGCCGCGACAGTGAGGGGCAGTACTTC.

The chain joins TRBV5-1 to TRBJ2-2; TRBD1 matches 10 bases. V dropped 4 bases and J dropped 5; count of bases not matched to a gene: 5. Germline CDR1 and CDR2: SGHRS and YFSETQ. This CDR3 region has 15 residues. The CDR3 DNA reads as TGCGCCAGCAGCGACGGACAGGGGGGGACCGGGGAGCTGTTTTTT. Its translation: CASSDGQGGTGELFF.

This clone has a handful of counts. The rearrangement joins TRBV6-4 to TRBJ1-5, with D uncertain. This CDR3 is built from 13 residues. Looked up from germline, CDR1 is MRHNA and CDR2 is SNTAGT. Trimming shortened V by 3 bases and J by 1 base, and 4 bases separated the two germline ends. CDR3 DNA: TGTGCCAGCAGTGAACAGAGCAATCAGCCCCAGCATTTT. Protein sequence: CASSEQSNQPQHF.

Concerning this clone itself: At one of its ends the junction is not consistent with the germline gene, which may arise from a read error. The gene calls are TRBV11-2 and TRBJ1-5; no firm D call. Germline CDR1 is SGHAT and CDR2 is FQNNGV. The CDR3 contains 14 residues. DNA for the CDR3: TGTGCCAGCAGCCTAGACAATAGCAATCAGCCCCAGCATTTT. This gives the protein CASSLDNSNQPQHF.

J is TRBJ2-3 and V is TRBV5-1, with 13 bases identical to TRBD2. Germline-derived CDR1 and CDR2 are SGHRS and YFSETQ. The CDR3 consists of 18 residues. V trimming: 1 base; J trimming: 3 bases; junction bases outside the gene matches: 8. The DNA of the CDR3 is TGCGCCAGCAGCTTGAGGACTAGCGGGGGCGCGACGACAGATACGCAGTATTTT. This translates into CASSLRTSGGATTDTQYF.

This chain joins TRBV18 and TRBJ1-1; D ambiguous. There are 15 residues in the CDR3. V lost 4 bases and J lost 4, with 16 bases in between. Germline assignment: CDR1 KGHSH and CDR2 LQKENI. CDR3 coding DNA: TGTGCCAGCTCACAGCTGGGCGTGGGTCCCACTGAAGCTTTCTTT. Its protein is CASSQLGVGPTEAFF.

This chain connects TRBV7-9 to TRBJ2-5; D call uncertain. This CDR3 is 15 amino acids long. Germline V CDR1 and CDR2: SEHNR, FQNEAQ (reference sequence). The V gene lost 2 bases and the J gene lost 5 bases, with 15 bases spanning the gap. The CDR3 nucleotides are TGTGCCAGCAGCTTAAGAGACCGACGATGGGAGACCCAGTACTTC. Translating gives CASSLRDRRWETQYF. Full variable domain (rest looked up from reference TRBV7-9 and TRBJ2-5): DTGVSQNPRHKITKRGQNVTFRCDPISEHNRLYWYRQTLGQGPEFLTYFQNEAQLEKSRLLSDRFSAERPKGSFSTLEIQRTEQGDSAMYLCASSLRDRRWETQYFGPGTRLLVL.

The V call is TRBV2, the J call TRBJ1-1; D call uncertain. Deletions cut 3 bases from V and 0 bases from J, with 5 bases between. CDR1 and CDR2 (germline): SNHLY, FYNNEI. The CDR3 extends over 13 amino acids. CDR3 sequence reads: CASSDPLNTEAFF. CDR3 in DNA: TGTGCCAGCAGTGACCCCCTGAACACTGAAGCTTTCTTT.